The T cell receptor beta chain described here comes from a study of cytotoxic CD8 clonotypes in ibrutinib-treated CLL. The germline V gene has CDR1 SEHNR and CDR2 FQNEAQ (reference sequence). There are 14 residues in the CDR3. The germline V and J ends were trimmed by 10 bases and 0 bases, with 12 bases remaining between them. Sequencing used immunoSEQ multiplex PCR; TCRdb keeps in-frame clones, though not all of them. This sample has over 7,000 clones, with 79% found just once. Sequences were derived from PBMCs, sampled before ibrutinib treatment. The receptor was isolated from a human donor with chronic lymphocytic leukemia. The chain uses TRBV7-9 and TRBJ1-4; no firm D call. CDR3 DNA sequence: TGTGCCACCACTCGGACGGCAACTAATGAAAAACTGTTTTTT. This encodes CATTRTATNEKLFF.